The present T cell receptor (beta chain) was sequenced within a study of CD8 T cells in ankylosing spondylitis. Study-level findings and limits: Within ankylosing spondylitis blood, a TCR beta motif made up of seven or eight highly homologous variants appeared to be characteristic.

About this clonotype itself: Its antigen remains unknown.

In TCRdb, the 5' RACE reads were re-called with MiXCR into one record per CDR3 protein. The sample includes 500,000 to 550,000 distinct CDR3 sequences, roughly 13% of them seen just once. The sequence was obtained from a male donor with ankylosing spondylitis. The sample was blood, either unsorted or a sorted T cell fraction (not recorded which).

As DNA, the CDR3 is TGTGCCAGCAGTGAGTCGGGGCTAGCGGCTAGCACAGATACGCAGTATTTT. Residues: CASSESGLAASTDTQYF. The chain joins TRBV2 to TRBJ2-3; TRBD2 aligns across 7 bases. This CDR3 region has 17 residues. V gave up 3 bases and J gave up 0 bases; unmatched junction bases: 9. The V gene's germline CDR1 is SNHLY and CDR2 FYNNEI.